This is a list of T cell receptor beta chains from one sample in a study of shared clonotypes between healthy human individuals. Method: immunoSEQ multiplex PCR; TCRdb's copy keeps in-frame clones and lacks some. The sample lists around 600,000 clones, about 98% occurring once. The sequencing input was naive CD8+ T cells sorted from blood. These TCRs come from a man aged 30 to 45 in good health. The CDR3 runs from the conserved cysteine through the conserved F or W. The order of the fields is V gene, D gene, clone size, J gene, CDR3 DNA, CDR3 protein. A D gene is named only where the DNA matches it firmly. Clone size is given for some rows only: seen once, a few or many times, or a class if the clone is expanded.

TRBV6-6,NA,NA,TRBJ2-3,TGTGCCAGCAGCCACCAAGACCCCCTGTGGGATACGCAGTATTTT,CASSHQDPLWDTQYF
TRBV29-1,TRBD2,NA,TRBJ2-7,TGCAGCGTTGAAGATCCTAACCCGACTAGCGGGAGGGCCCAGGAGCAGTACTTC,CSVEDPNPTSGRAQEQYF
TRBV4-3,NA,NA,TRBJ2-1,TGCGCCAGCAGCCCCTCCCGGGGGTACTCCTACAATGAGCAGTTCTTC,CASSPSRGYSYNEQFF
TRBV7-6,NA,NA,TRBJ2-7,TGTGCCAGCAGCTTAGGTCCAGCTAACTACGAGCAGTACTTC,CASSLGPANYEQYF
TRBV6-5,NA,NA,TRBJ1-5,TGTGCCAGCAGCCTCCGCCAGGGCCGCAATCAGCCCCAGCATTTT,CASSLRQGRNQPQHF
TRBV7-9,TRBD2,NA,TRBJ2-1,TGTGCCAGCAGCTCTAGACTAGCGGGAGAGAATGAGCAGTTCTTC,CASSSRLAGENEQFF
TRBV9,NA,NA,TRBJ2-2,TGTGCCAGCAGCGTAAACACCGGGGAGCTGTTTTTT,CASSVNTGELFF
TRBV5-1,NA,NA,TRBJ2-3,TGCGCCAGCAGCTTGGACCCGAACTTGGTTTTAGTGGGGGCTTCTGATACGCAGTATTTT,CASSLDPNLVLVGASDTQYF
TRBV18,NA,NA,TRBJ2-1,TGTGCCTCACTAACATTGGGGAACAATGAGCAGTTCTTC,CASLTLGNNEQFF
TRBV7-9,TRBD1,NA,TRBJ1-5,TGTGCCAGCAGCTTAGGGCAGGGGGAAAGCAATCAGCCCCAGCATTTT,CASSLGQGESNQPQHF
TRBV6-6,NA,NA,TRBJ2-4,TGTGCCAGCAGTTACGAAGCGGACAAAAACATTCAGTACTTC,CASSYEADKNIQYF
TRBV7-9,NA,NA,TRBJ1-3,TGTGCCAGCAGCCTATACAAGGGTAACCCTGGAAACACCATATATTTT,CASSLYKGNPGNTIYF
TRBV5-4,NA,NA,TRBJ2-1,TGTGCCAGCAGCTTGGGTAATGAGCAGTTCTTC,CASSLGNEQFF
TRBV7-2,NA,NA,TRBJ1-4,TGTGCCAGCAGCTTAGGGCAGGGTCTTTGGGAAAAACTGTTTTTT,CASSLGQGLWEKLFF
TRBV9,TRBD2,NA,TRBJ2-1,TGTGCCAGCAGCGTGGATCCCGGGACTAGCGGCTACAATGAGCAGTTCTTC,CASSVDPGTSGYNEQFF
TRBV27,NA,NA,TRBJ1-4,TGTGCCAGCAGTTTATTGGGGACTGACGAAAAACTGTTTTTT,CASSLLGTDEKLFF
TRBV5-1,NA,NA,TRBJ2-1,TGCGCCAGCAGCTTTGGGGATGAGCAGTTCTTC,CASSFGDEQFF
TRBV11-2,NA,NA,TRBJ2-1,TGTGCCAGCAGCTCCCTTCGTAGCTCCTACAATGAGCAGTTCTTC,CASSSLRSSYNEQFF
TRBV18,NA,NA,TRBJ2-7,TGTGCCAGCTCACCACAGGAGGGGGTAATCGCACAATACGAGCAGTACTTC,CASSPQEGVIAQYEQYF
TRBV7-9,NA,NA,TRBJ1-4,TGTGCCAGCAGCTCTGGACGGAGATCGGAAAAACTGTTTTTT,CASSSGRRSEKLFF
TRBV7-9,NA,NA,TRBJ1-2,TGTGCCAGCACCCAGCTTGATGGTTACTATGGCTACACCTTC,CASTQLDGYYGYTF
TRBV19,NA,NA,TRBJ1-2,TGTGCCAGTAGTGGTACCCCGGCCGGGGGCTACACCTTC,CASSGTPAGGYTF
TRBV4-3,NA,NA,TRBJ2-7,TGCGCCAGCAGCCAAGGTGTATTTGCGGGCACGGACGAGCAGTACTTC,CASSQGVFAGTDEQYF
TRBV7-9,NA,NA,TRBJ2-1,TGTGCCAGCAGCCCAGACGCAAACAATGAGCAGTTCTTC,CASSPDANNEQFF
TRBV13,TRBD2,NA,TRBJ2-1,TGTGCCAGCAGCTCCCCCCGGGCGGGAGGACCTCATGAGCAGTTCTTC,CASSSPRAGGPHEQFF
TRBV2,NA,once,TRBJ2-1,TGTGCCACCCTAGGATTCTATGAGCAGTTCTTC,CATLGFYEQFF
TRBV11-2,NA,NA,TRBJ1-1,TGTGCCAGCAGCTTAGTATCAGGGCCTGAAGCTTTCTTT,CASSLVSGPEAFF
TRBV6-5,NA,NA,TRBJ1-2,TGTGCCAGCAGACGATTCCAGGGGACGGACTATGGCTACACCTTC,CASRRFQGTDYGYTF
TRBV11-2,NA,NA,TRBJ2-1,TGTGCCAGCAGCAGCGGTTCTAATTGGGACGAGAGCTCCTACAATGAGCAGTTCTTC,CASSSGSNWDESSYNEQFF
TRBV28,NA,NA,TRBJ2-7,TGTGCCAGCAGTGAAACCGGCAACTACGAGCAGTACTTC,CASSETGNYEQYF
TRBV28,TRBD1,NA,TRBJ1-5,TGTGCCAGCAGGCCCGAGCAGGGGACAGGCCAGCCCCAGCATTTT,CASRPEQGTGQPQHF
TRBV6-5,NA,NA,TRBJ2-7,TGTGCCAGCAGTTCGGGTCTTAACTACGCCTACGAGCAGTACTTC,CASSSGLNYAYEQYF
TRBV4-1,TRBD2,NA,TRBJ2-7,TGCGCCAGCAGCCAAATTGGGACTAGTGGTTACGAGCAGTACTTC,CASSQIGTSGYEQYF